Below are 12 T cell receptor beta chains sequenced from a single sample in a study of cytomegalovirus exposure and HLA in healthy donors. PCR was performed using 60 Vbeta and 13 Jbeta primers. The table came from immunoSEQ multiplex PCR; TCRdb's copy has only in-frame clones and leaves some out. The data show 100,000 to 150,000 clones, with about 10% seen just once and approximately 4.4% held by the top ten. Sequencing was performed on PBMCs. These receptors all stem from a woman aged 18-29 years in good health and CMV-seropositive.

CDR3 loop: CASSYSTRGSTEAFF. The CDR3 nucleotides read TGTGCCAGCAGTTACTCGACCAGGGGAAGCACTGAAGCTTTCTTT. The rearrangement joins TRBV6-5 to TRBJ1-1, with D perhaps TRBD1 (6 bases). V lost 0 bases, J lost 4 bases, and 12 bases lay in between. CDR1 MNHEY and CDR2 SVGAGI come from the germline V gene. This CDR3 contains 15 residues.

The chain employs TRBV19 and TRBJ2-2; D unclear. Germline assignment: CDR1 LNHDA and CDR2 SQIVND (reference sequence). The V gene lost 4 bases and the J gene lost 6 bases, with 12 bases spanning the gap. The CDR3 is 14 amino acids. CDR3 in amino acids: CASSRKDFPGELFF. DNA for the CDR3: TGTGCCAGTAGTAGAAAAGACTTTCCCGGGGAGCTGTTTTTT. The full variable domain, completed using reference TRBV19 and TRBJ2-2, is DGGITQSPKYLFRKEGQNVTLSCEQNLNHDAMYWYRQDPGQGLRLIYYSQIVNDFQKGDIAEGYSVSREKKESFPLTVTSAQKNPTAFYLCASSRKDFPGELFFGEGSRLTVL.

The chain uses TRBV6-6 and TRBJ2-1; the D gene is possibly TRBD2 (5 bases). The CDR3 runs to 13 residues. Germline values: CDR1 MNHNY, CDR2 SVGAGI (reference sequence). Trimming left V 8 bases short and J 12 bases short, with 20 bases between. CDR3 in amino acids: CASHSWGEDVQFF. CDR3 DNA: TGTGCCAGCCATTCCTGGGGAGAGGACGTGCAGTTCTTC.

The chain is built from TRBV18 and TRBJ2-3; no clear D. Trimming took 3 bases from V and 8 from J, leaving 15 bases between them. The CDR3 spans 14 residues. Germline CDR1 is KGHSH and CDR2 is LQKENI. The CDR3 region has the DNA TGTGCCAGCTCACCTAAGGATCAACTATCTACGCAGTATTTT. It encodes CASSPKDQLSTQYF.

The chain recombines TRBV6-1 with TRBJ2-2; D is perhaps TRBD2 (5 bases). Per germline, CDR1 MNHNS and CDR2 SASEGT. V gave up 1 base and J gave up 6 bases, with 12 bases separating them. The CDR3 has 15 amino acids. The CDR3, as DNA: TGTGCCAGCAGTGAAGTCGTGGGAGCCCCCGGGGAGCTGTTTTTT. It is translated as CASSEVVGAPGELFF.

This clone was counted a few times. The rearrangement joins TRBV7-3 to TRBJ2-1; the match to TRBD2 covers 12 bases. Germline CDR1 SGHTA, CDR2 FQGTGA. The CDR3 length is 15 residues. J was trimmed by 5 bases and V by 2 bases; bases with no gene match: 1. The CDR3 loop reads CASSLLAGGHNEQFF. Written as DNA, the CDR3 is TGTGCCAGCAGCTTACTAGCGGGAGGGCACAATGAGCAGTTCTTC. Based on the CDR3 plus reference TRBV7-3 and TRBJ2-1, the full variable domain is GAGVSQTPSNKVTEKGKYVELRCDPISGHTALYWYRQSLGQGPEFLIYFQGTGAADDSGLPNDRFFAVRPEGSVSTLKIQRTERGDSAVYLCASSLLAGGHNEQFFGPGTRLTVL.

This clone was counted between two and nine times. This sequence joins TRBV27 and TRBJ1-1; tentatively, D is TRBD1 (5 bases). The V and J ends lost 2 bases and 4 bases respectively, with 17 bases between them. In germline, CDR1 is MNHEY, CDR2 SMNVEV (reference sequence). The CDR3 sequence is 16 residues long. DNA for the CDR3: TGTGCCAGCAGTTTAATGGGTACAGGTTCGGTCACTGAAGCTTTCTTT. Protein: CASSLMGTGSVTEAFF.

CDR3: CASSTTWGREIDTQYF. The CDR3 DNA sequence: TGTGCCAGCAGCACCACGTGGGGGCGGGAGATTGATACGCAGTATTTT. This chain links TRBV11-2 with TRBJ2-3, with D perhaps TRBD2 (7 bases). Trimming cost V 5 bases and J 6 bases, with 21 bases left between them. Germline-derived CDR1 and CDR2 are SGHAT and FQNNGV. The CDR3 sequence is 16 residues long.

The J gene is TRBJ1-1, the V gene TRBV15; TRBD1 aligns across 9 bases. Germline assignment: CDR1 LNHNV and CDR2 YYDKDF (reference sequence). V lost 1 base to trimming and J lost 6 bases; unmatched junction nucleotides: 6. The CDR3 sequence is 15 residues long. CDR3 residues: CATSRGDRASPEAFF. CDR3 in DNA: TGTGCCACCAGCAGAGGGGACAGGGCTTCGCCTGAAGCTTTCTTT.

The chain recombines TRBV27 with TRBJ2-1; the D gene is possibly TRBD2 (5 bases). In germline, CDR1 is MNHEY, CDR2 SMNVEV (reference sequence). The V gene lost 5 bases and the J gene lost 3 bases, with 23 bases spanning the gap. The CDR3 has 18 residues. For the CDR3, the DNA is TGTGCCAGCAGTACCCAGCCCCCTAGCTTCTTAATCTACAATGAGCAGTTCTTC. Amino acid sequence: CASSTQPPSFLIYNEQFF.

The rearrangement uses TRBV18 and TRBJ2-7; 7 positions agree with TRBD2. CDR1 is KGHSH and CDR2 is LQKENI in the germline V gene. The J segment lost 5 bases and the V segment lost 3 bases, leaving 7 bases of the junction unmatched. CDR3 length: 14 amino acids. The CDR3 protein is CASSPRRGGDEQYF. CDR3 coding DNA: TGTGCCAGCTCACCCCGCCGGGGAGGGGACGAGCAGTACTTC.

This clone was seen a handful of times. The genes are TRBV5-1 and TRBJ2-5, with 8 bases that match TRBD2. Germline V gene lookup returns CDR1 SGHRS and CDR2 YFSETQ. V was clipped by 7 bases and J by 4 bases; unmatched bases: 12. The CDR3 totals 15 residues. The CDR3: CASRGTTSGAETQYF. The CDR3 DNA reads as TGCGCCAGCCGAGGAACCACTAGCGGCGCAGAGACCCAGTACTTC. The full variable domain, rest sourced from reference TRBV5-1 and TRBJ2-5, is KAGVTQTPRYLIKTRGQQVTLSCSPISGHRSVSWYQQTPGQGLQFLFEYFSETQRNKGNFPGRFSGRQFSNSRSEMNVSTLELGDSALYLCASRGTTSGAETQYFGPGTRLLVL.